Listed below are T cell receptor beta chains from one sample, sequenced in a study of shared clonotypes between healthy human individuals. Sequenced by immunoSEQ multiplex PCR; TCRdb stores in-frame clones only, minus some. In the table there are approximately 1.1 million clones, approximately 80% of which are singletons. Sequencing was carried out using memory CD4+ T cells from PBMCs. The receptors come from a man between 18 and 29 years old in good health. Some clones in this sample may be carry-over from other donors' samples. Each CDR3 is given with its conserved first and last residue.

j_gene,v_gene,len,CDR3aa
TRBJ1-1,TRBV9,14,CASSVDGADTEAFF
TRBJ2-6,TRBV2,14,CASSVAAGANVLTF
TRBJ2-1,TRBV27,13,CASSFAPQGEQFF
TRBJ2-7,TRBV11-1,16,CASSSGGAPAGHEQYF
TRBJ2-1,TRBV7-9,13,CASGLAGGNEQFF
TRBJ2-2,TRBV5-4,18,CASSQRDRGRGSTGELFF
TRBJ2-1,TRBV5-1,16,CASSLDIRSSYNEQFF
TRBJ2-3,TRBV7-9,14,CASGTAANTDTQYF
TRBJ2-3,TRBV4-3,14,CASSLGERTDTQYF
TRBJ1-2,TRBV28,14,CASVPGRGAYGYTF
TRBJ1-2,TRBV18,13,CASSREGNYGYTF
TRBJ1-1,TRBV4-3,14,CASSQGGGNTEAFF
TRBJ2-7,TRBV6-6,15,CASCVGRQGGYEQYF
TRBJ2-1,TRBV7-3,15,CASSLRREVYNEQFF
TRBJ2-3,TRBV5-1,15,CASSFNLPGTDTQYF
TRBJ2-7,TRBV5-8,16,CASSFRTGRVPYEQYF
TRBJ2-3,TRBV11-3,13,CASSPGGTDTQYF
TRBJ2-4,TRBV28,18,CASSFSLVRSLAKNIQYF
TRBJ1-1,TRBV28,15,CASSTRGLGNTEAFF
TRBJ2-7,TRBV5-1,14,CASSYLQGATEQYF
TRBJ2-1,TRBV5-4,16,CASSLDPTFSYNEQFF
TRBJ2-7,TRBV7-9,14,CASSLGGVLYEQYF
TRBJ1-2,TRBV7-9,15,CASSLTGRTNYGYTF
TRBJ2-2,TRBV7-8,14,CASSLAGVAGELFF
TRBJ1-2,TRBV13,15,CASSLGTGVLYGYTF
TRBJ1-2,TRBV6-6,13,CASSSEEPYGYTF
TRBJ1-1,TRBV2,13,CASEVEGAAEAFF
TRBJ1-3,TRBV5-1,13,CASSSTGGNTIYF
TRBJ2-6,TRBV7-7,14,CASGNAVGANVLTF
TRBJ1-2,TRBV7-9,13,CASSLISGDGYTF
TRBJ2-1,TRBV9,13,CASSVDEGNEQFF
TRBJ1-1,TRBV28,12,CASQEGRTEAFF
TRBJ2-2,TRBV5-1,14,CASSLGLNTGELFF
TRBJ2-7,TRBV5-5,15,CASSVRDRTSYEQYF
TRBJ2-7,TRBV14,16,CASSLIGTSGPYEQYF
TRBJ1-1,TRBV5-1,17,CASSLEKPGQRGTEAFF
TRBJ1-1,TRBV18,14,CASQGQGSNTEAFF
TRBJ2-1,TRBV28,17,CASSSSSGVAVYNEQFF
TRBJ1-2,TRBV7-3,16,CASSLTPATGGYGYTF
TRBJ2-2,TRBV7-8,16,CASSLLAGEDTGELFF
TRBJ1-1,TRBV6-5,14,CASSPPRASTEAFF
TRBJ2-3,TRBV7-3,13,CASSLGPPDTQYF
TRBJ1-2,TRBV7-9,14,CASSLGAGSYGYTF
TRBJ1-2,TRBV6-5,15,CASSSQRRELGGYTF
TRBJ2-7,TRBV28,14,CASRRGQGGYEQYF
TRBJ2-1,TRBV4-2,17,CASSQTPSSGAYNEQFF
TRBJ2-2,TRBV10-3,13,CAISRDVSGELFF
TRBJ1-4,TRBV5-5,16,CASSSTGTASLKKLFF
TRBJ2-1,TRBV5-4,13,CASSPRRNNEQFF
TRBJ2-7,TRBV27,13,CASSAVVGYEQYF
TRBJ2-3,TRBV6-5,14,CASSVRWVTDTQYF
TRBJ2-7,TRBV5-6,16,CASSDRQGRNSYEQYF
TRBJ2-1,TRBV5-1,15,CASSLEAVNYNEQFF
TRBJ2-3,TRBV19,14,CAMSGGRGTDTQYF
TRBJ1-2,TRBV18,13,CASSPGGEHGYTF
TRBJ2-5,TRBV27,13,CASSLRDLETQYF
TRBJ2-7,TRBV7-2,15,CASSLAAGIAPPWNF